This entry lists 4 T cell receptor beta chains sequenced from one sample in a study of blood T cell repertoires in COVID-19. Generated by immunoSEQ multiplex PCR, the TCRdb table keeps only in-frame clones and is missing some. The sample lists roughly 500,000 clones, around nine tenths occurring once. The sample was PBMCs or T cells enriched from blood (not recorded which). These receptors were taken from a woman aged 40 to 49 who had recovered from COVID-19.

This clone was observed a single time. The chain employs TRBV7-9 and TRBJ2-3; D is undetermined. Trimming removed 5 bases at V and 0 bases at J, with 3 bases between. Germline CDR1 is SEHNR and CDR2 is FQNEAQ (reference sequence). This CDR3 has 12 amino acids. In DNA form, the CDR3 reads TGTGCCAGCAGCGTAAGCACAGATACGCAGTATTTT. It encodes CASSVSTDTQYF.

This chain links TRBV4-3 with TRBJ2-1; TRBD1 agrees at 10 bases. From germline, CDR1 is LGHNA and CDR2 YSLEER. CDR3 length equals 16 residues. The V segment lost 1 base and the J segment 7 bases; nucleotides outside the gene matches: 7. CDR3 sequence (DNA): TGCGCCAGCAGCCAAGGGAGACAGGGGGCGAGTAATGAGCAGTTCTTC. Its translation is CASSQGRQGASNEQFF.

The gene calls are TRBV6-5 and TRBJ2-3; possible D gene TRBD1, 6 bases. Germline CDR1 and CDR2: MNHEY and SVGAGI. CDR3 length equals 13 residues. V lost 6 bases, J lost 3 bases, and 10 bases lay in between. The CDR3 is CASRRGGTDTQYF. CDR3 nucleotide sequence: TGTGCCAGCAGGAGAGGGGGAACAGATACGCAGTATTTT.

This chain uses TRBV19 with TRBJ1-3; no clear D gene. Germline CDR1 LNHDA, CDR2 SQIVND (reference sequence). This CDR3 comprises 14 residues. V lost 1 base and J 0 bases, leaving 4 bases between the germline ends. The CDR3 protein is CASSIAVSGNTIYF. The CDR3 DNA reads TGTGCCAGTAGTATAGCAGTCTCTGGAAACACCATATATTTT.